This record looks at one T cell receptor (beta chain) sequence and its context. These data come from a study of blood T cell repertoires in COVID-19. Turning to the study itself: Italy, Spain and the United States were the sources of the convalescent and acute COVID-19 samples.

CDR3 length: 15 residues. V shed 5 bases, J shed 4 bases, and the junction held 6 bases outside the gene matches. Germline CDR1 SGHAT, CDR2 FQNNGV. In the original workflow: How many nucleated cells were present was estimated from reference gene primer amplification. Generated by immunoSEQ multiplex PCR, the TCRdb table keeps only in-frame clones and is missing some. That table supplies the V and J calls and clone size; D and trimming were determined from the DNA. The repertoire has around 170,000 clones, roughly 90% of them found once; the top ten carry 2.5% to 3%. This receptor was identified in a man aged 55 to 70 with acute or convalescent COVID-19. The specimen sequenced was peripheral blood. The chain employs TRBV11-2 and TRBJ2-2; TRBD1 aligns across 8 bases. This CDR3 reads CASSQTTGGTGELFF. CDR3 coding DNA: TGTGCCAGCAGCCAGACAACAGGGGGCACCGGGGAGCTGTTTTTT.